The 23 T cell receptor beta chains in this list originate from one sample, sequenced in a study of blood T cell repertoires in COVID-19 (dated by TCRdb to 2020 to 2022). Library construction relied on the immunoSEQ multiplex PCR assay. TCRdb took over this immuneACCESS table, retaining in-frame rearrangements with V and J assigned. Such tables are incomplete; in checked studies, under half of the missing clones stem from an unresolved V gene, and the remainder is unexplained. Present in this sample are about 170,000 clones, about 85% of which were seen just once. Roughly 14% of the sample is held by the ten biggest clonotypes. Sequencing was performed on peripheral blood. The receptor set was obtained from a woman aged 70-85 years with COVID-19, enrolled during active disease.

On this clone: Other DNA sequences from this sample encode an identical CDR3 as well. The chain has TRBV7-9 and TRBJ1-4; D is unclear. V shed 3 bases and J shed 7 bases, with 3 bases lying between them. The CDR3 runs 11 residues. CDR1 is SEHNR, CDR2 FQNEAQ, per germline (reference sequence). The CDR3 DNA reads as TGTGCCAGCAGCTTTAGTGAAAAACTGTTTTTT. Translating it yields CASSFSEKLFF.

The rearrangement uses TRBV7-2 and TRBJ1-6; TRBD1 matches 7 bases. With 5 bases clipped from V and 13 bases from J, the junction kept 8 bases outside the gene matches. The CDR3 runs 13 residues. Germline V lookup: CDR1 SGHTA, CDR2 FQGNSA. For the CDR3, the DNA is TGTGCCAGCAGCCTAAAGACAGGGCAGCCCCTCCACTTT. This gives the protein CASSLKTGQPLHF.

CDR3 amino acids: CSVEPGRLTPSTDTQYF. CDR3 coding DNA: TGCAGCGTTGAACCGGGGAGGCTAACCCCGAGCACAGATACGCAGTATTTT. The chain has TRBV29-1 and TRBJ2-3; D possibly corresponds to TRBD2 (6 bases). The CDR3 totals 17 residues. Germline CDR1 is SQVTM and CDR2 is ANQGSEA. Trimming stripped 2 bases from V and 0 bases from J, with 18 bases between.

The DNA of the CDR3 is TGCGCCAGCAGCCGATCTAGCGGGTCGGACACTGAAGCTTTCTTT. This translates into CASSRSSGSDTEAFF. The chain couples TRBV5-1 to TRBJ1-1; D is uncertain. The CDR3 contains 15 residues. From germline, CDR1 is SGHRS and CDR2 YFSETQ. V dropped 4 bases and J dropped 3 bases, with 16 bases sitting between them.

The CDR3 sequence is CASSPSLGTALYEQYF. The CDR3 nucleotides read TGTGCCAGCAGCCCTTCACTTGGGACAGCTCTTTACGAGCAGTACTTC. V usage is TRBV28 and J usage is TRBJ2-7; 7 bases fit TRBD1. The germline gives CDR1 MDHEN, CDR2 SYDVKM. Unmatched junction bases numbered 15, after V lost 6 bases and J lost 4 bases. CDR3 length equals 16 residues.

J is TRBJ2-5 and V is TRBV2; 13 bases map to TRBD2. With V trimmed by 6 bases and J by 5 bases, 6 bases remained unmatched. This CDR3 contains 15 residues. Germline V lookup: CDR1 SNHLY, CDR2 FYNNEI. The CDR3 region is CASSRTSGGRETQYF. The CDR3 DNA reads as TGTGCCAGCAGCCGGACTAGCGGGGGCAGGGAGACCCAGTACTTC.

This clone was picked up a small number of times. V usage is TRBV27 and J usage is TRBJ2-7, with 8 bases aligning to TRBD2. Germline assignment: CDR1 MNHEY and CDR2 SMNVEV (reference sequence). J lost 2 bases, V lost 3 bases, and 6 bases had no gene match. CDR3 length: 15 amino acids. In DNA form, the CDR3 reads TGTGCCAGCAGTTTGACAAGGACTAGCACCTACGAGCAGTACTTC. This gives the protein CASSLTRTSTYEQYF.

The chain uses TRBV18 and TRBJ2-3; a possible D gene is TRBD1 (6 bases). The V gene's germline CDR1 is KGHSH and CDR2 LQKENI. The CDR3 loop spans 16 amino acids. V shed 5 bases and J shed 4 bases, with 19 bases lying between them. CDR3 DNA: TGTGCCAGCTCATCTACCACCTTACAGGGAGCAGATACGCAGTATTTT. It is translated as CASSSTTLQGADTQYF. The full variable domain, its missing parts supplied by reference TRBV18 and TRBJ2-3, is NAGVMQNPRHLVRRRGQEARLRCSPMKGHSHVYWYRQLPEEGLKFMVYLQKENIIDESGMPKERFSAEFPKEGPSILRIQQVVRGDSAAYFCASSSTTLQGADTQYFGPGTRLTVL.

The chain uses TRBV19 and TRBJ1-5; no definite D call. V was pared by 4 bases and J by 5 bases, with 12 bases between. The CDR3 extends over 14 amino acids. CDR1 and CDR2 from the germline V gene are LNHDA and SQIVND (reference sequence). CDR3 residues: CASSTPPTYQPQHF. For the CDR3, the DNA is TGTGCCAGTAGTACCCCCCCCACTTATCAGCCCCAGCATTTT.

V usage is TRBV6-6 and J usage is TRBJ2-2; no clear D gene. V dropped 2 bases and J dropped 0 bases, with 7 bases sitting between them. CDR3 length: 15 amino acids. Germline V gene data show CDR1 as MNHNY and CDR2 as SVGAGI (reference sequence). The CDR3 region has the DNA TGTGCCAGCAGTTACGGCCCTTCGAACACCGGGGAGCTGTTTTTT. Its translation is CASSYGPSNTGELFF.

V usage is TRBV14 and J usage is TRBJ2-2; 9 nucleotides align to TRBD1. Germline V lookup: CDR1 SGHDN, CDR2 FVKESK. This CDR3 is 16 amino acids long. V gave up 4 bases and J gave up 6 bases; unmatched junction bases: 9. For the CDR3, the DNA is TGTGCCAGCAGCCCGCCGGGACAGGGAGTAGCCGGGGAGCTGTTTTTT. Its translation: CASSPPGQGVAGELFF.

The J gene is TRBJ1-1, the V gene TRBV7-8; TRBD1 matches 9 bases. After removal of 5 bases from V and 1 base from J, the junction contained 2 bases not matched to a gene. Germline values: CDR1 SGHVS, CDR2 FQNEAQ. The CDR3 consists of 14 residues. The CDR3 region has the DNA TGTGCCAGCAGCATGGGACAGGGGAACACTGAAGCTTTCTTT. It codes for CASSMGQGNTEAFF.

This clone has only one observation. V and J are TRBV18 and TRBJ2-1; a weak D match, TRBD1 (5 bases). Trimming stripped 3 bases from V and 3 bases from J, with 21 bases between. In germline, CDR1 is KGHSH, CDR2 LQKENI. The CDR3 has 18 residues. The CDR3, as DNA: TGTGCCAGCTCACCTCAGCAGGGTCAATCTACAGTCTACAATGAGCAGTTCTTC. Translated, it gives CASSPQQGQSTVYNEQFF.

The chain employs TRBV28 and TRBJ1-1, with D unclear. The CDR3 has 14 residues. The germline gives CDR1 MDHEN, CDR2 SYDVKM. V was cut by 4 bases and J by 0 bases, with 9 bases left in between. CDR3 in amino acids: CASSSRSLNTEAFF. The DNA for the CDR3 is TGTGCCAGCAGTTCTAGATCGTTGAACACTGAAGCTTTCTTT.

J is TRBJ1-1 and V is TRBV27; the D gene is possibly TRBD1 (6 bases). Germline CDR1 MNHEY, CDR2 SMNVEV (reference sequence). This CDR3 is built from 14 residues. Deletions cut 7 bases from V and 2 bases from J, with 14 bases between. The CDR3 DNA is TGTGCCAGCAACTTCAGGGGCGATAACACTGAAGCTTTCTTT. Amino acids: CASNFRGDNTEAFF.

The gene calls are TRBV28 and TRBJ1-2; D possibly corresponds to TRBD1 (5 bases). This CDR3 has 14 amino acids. Looked up from germline, CDR1 is MDHEN and CDR2 is SYDVKM. V was pared by 2 bases and J by 7 bases, with 14 bases between. The CDR3 spells CASSLGRGISGYTF. The CDR3 DNA reads as TGTGCCAGCAGTTTAGGGAGGGGCATCTCTGGCTACACCTTC.

The chain has TRBV19 and TRBJ2-5, with 9 positions matching TRBD2. The CDR3 sequence is 14 residues long. CDR1 LNHDA and CDR2 SQIVND come from the germline V gene (reference sequence). Trimming took 4 bases from V and 4 from J; bases not matched to a gene: 4. The CDR3 spells CASSSGRGLETQYF. The CDR3 DNA reads TGTGCCAGTAGTAGCGGGAGGGGTCTAGAGACCCAGTACTTC. The full variable domain, rest sourced from reference TRBV19 and TRBJ2-5, is DGGITQSPKYLFRKEGQNVTLSCEQNLNHDAMYWYRQDPGQGLRLIYYSQIVNDFQKGDIAEGYSVSREKKESFPLTVTSAQKNPTAFYLCASSSGRGLETQYFGPGTRLLVL.

The rearrangement uses TRBV5-6 and TRBJ1-6, with D unclear. Between the trimmed V and J ends, which lost 3 bases and 6 bases, there was a span of 7 bases. The germline CDR1 and CDR2 sequences are SGHDT and YYEEEE. The CDR3 is made up of 13 amino acids. The CDR3 here is CASSSPLNSPLHF. The CDR3 coding sequence is TGTGCCAGCAGCTCTCCCCTTAATTCACCCCTCCACTTT.

The chain carries TRBV27 and TRBJ2-7; the match to TRBD2 covers 9 bases. With 5 bases clipped from V and 2 bases from J, the junction kept 7 bases outside the gene matches. From germline, CDR1 is MNHEY and CDR2 SMNVEV (reference sequence). This CDR3 is built from 15 residues. CDR3 residues: CASSPQAGGPYEQYF. Written as DNA, the CDR3 is TGTGCCAGCAGTCCACAAGCGGGAGGCCCCTACGAGCAGTACTTC.

The chain carries TRBV28 and TRBJ2-3; 11 nucleotides line up with TRBD2. The junction had 13 bases not matched to a gene; V was cut back by 2 bases and J by 0 bases. Germline values: CDR1 MDHEN, CDR2 SYDVKM. There are 20 residues in the CDR3. CDR3 amino acids: CASSLPIAGGNIGSTDTQYF. The DNA for the CDR3 is TGTGCCAGCAGTTTACCTATAGCGGGAGGGAATATAGGAAGCACAGATACGCAGTATTTT.

In DNA form, the CDR3 reads TGCGCCAGCAGCTTGGCCATTGGGACAGCTACAATGGCTTTCTTT. It translates to CASSLAIGTATMAFF. The chain combines TRBV5-1 with TRBJ1-1, with 7 bases identical to TRBD1. CDR3 length equals 15 residues. Germline V gene lookup returns CDR1 SGHRS and CDR2 YFSETQ. V shed 0 bases and J 11 bases; nucleotides not matched to a gene: 13.

The chain couples TRBV5-1 to TRBJ2-7; 9 bases line up with TRBD1. The CDR3 is 15 amino acids. Trimming at V came to 4 bases and at J to 7 bases, leaving 12 bases not matched to a gene. Per the germline V gene, CDR1 is SGHRS and CDR2 is YFSETQ. CDR3 in DNA: TGCGCCAGCAGCCTCTCCGGGACAGGGTTTAGGGAGCAGTACTTC. This translates into CASSLSGTGFREQYF.

The sample holds a few counts of this clone. This sequence joins TRBV27 and TRBJ2-6, with 7 bases aligning to TRBD1. Trimming cost V 6 bases and J 0 bases; bases outside gene matches: 11. The CDR3 has 18 residues. The V gene's germline CDR1 is MNHEY and CDR2 SMNVEV (reference sequence). The CDR3 DNA is TGTGCCAGCAGAACCCGGGACAGTCCCATCTCTGGGGCCAACGTCCTGACTTTC. Amino acid sequence: CASRTRDSPISGANVLTF. The variable domain in full, with the rest retrieved from reference TRBV27 and TRBJ2-6, is EAQVTQNPRYLITVTGKKLTVTCSQNMNHEYMSWYRQDPGLGLRQIYYSMNVEVTDKGDVPEGYKVSRKEKRNFPLILESPSPNQTSLYFCASRTRDSPISGANVLTFGAGSRLTVL.